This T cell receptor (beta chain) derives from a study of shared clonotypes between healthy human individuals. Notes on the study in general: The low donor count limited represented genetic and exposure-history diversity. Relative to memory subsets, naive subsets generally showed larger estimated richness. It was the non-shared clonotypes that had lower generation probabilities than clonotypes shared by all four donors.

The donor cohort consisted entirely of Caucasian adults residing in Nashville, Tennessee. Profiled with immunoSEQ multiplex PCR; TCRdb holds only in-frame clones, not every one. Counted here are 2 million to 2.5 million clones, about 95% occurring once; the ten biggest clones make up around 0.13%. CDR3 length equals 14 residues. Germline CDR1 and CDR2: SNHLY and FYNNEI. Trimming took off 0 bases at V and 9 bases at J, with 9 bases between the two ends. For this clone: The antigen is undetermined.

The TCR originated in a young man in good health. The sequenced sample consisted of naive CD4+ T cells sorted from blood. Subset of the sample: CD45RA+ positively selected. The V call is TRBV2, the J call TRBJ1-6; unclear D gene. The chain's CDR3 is CASSEAGWSSPLHF. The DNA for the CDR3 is TGTGCCAGCAGTGAAGCGGGGTGGAGTTCACCCCTCCACTTT.